The 20 T cell receptor beta chains given below trace back to one sample, sequenced in a study of Ad26.COV2.S vaccination and SARS-CoV-2 variants. Treatment given: 19 received Ad26.COV2.S at low or high dose, single or two shots; five or six received placebo; per-sample allocation not given. The samples date from day 63 after the first vaccine or placebo injection. Assay: immunoSEQ multiplex PCR; the TCRdb copy retains only in-frame clones and omits some. The data hold some 390,000 clones, with approximately 91% observed a single time. The source material was peripheral blood, sampled in a trial of Ad26.COV2.S vaccine versus placebo. The receptor source for this set is a person between 18 and 59 years old who received the Ad26.COV2.S COVID-19 vaccine or a placebo.

J is TRBJ2-7 and V is TRBV27; TRBD1 agrees at 7 bases. The CDR3 consists of 13 residues. Germline assignment: CDR1 MNHEY and CDR2 SMNVEV (reference sequence). V lost 7 bases, J lost 7 bases, and 10 bases stayed unmatched. CDR3: CASKPRGLDEQYF. In DNA, the CDR3 is TGTGCCAGCAAACCGAGGGGGCTAGATGAGCAGTACTTC.

This clone came up a few times. The chain links TRBV7-9 to TRBJ2-1, with D possibly being TRBD1 or TRBD2 (6 bases each). V lost 5 bases to trimming and J lost 8 bases, with 31 bases between them. Germline V gives CDR1 SEHNR, CDR2 FQNEAQ (reference sequence). The CDR3 runs 19 residues. The CDR3 protein is CASSPRSTLGGRPLDEQFF. The CDR3 bases are TGTGCCAGCAGCCCACGATCCACCTTAGGGGGGAGACCTTTGGATGAGCAGTTCTTC.

The chain employs TRBV5-5 and TRBJ2-7, with D possibly being TRBD2 (6 bases). CDR3 length: 13 residues. The germline V gene has CDR1 SGHKS and CDR2 YYEKEE (reference sequence). V lost 4 bases and J 4 bases, leaving 12 bases between the germline ends. Here the CDR3 reads CASSQEGLYEQYF. The CDR3 coding sequence is TGTGCCAGCAGCCAGGAGGGCCTTTACGAGCAGTACTTC.

The gene calls are TRBV11-2 and TRBJ2-7; 10 bases are shared with TRBD1. After removal of 4 bases from V and 5 bases from J, the junction contained 5 bases not matched to a gene. Germline CDR1 is SGHAT and CDR2 is FQNNGV. This CDR3 spans 14 amino acids. Written as DNA, the CDR3 is TGTGCCAGCAGCTCCCGGACAGGGGGGGACGAGCAGTACTTC. It translates to CASSSRTGGDEQYF.

The rearrangement links TRBV15 to TRBJ2-5; 7 bases agree with TRBD1. The trim removed 4 bases at V and 2 bases at J, leaving 4 bases unmatched. Germline loops: CDR1 LNHNV, CDR2 YYDKDF (reference sequence). The CDR3 contains 14 residues. The CDR3 nucleotides read TGTGCCACCAGCACCGACAGGGCTCAAGAGACCCAGTACTTC. This sequence encodes CATSTDRAQETQYF.

CDR3 sequence: CASSRDRAEQFF. The DNA of the CDR3 is TGTGCCAGCAGCCGCGACAGGGCTGAGCAGTTCTTC. The chain is built from TRBV4-2 and TRBJ2-1; 7 bases match TRBD1. V gave up 4 bases and J gave up 9 bases; unmatched junction bases: 3. Germline lookup yields CDR1 LGHNA and CDR2 YNFKEQ. This CDR3 contains 12 residues.

The CDR3 coding sequence is TGTGCCAGCAGTTACTCGGCCTCCTATGGCTACACCTTC. Its translation: CASSYSASYGYTF. The chain is built from TRBV6-5 and TRBJ1-2, with D unclear. Between the trimmed V and J ends, which lost 0 bases and 4 bases, there was a span of 6 bases. The CDR3 is 13 amino acids. The V gene's germline CDR1 is MNHEY and CDR2 SVGAGI.

This rearrangement joins TRBV4-1 to TRBJ2-4; 7 bases align to TRBD1. The CDR3 is 13 amino acids. The J segment lost 7 bases and the V segment lost 1 base, leaving 1 base of the junction unmatched. Germline assignment: CDR1 MGHRA and CDR2 YSYEKL. CDR3 in DNA: TGCGCCAGCAGCCAAGCACAGGGGAACATTCAGTACTTC. Translation gives CASSQAQGNIQYF.

This clone was seen only once. V is TRBV5-1 and J is TRBJ2-3, with 7 bases that match TRBD1. The CDR3 length is 15 residues. V was pared by 5 bases and J by 2 bases, with 8 bases of the junction left unmatched. Per the germline V gene, CDR1 is SGHRS and CDR2 is YFSETQ. CDR3 sequence reads: CASSRGQVLTDTQYF. DNA of the CDR3: TGCGCCAGCAGTCGCGGACAGGTCCTCACAGATACGCAGTATTTT.

The chain joins TRBV7-2 to TRBJ2-7; D may match TRBD1 or TRBD2 (5 bases each). The CDR3 loop spans 16 amino acids. V lost 4 bases to trimming and J lost 3 bases, with 19 bases between them. The germline gives CDR1 SGHTA, CDR2 FQGNSA. The CDR3 DNA sequence: TGTGCCAGCAGCTCCTCACACCCTCCTGGGGGCTACGAGCAGTACTTC. Translated: CASSSSHPPGGYEQYF.

V gene TRBV6-5 combines with J gene TRBJ2-5; D tentatively fits TRBD1 or TRBD2 (5 bases each). V was clipped by 8 bases and J by 5 bases, with 21 bases between them. Germline CDR1 is MNHEY and CDR2 is SVGAGI. This CDR3 is 15 amino acids long. CDR3 nucleotide sequence: TGTGCCAGCCTCCGGGACCCCCGAATCTGGGAGACCCAGTACTTC. Its protein is CASLRDPRIWETQYF.

This clone was observed a single time. The chain has TRBV27 and TRBJ2-5; TRBD2 matches at 11 bases. This CDR3 has 14 amino acids. The germline V gene has CDR1 MNHEY and CDR2 SMNVEV (reference sequence). Germline trimming cut 6 bases from V and 5 bases from J; bases unmatched to any gene: 5. CDR3 sequence reads: CASRSTSGTETQYF. The CDR3 DNA is TGTGCCAGCAGGTCGACTAGCGGGACGGAGACCCAGTACTTC.

The genes are TRBV7-3 and TRBJ2-1; weak D call: TRBD2 (6 bases). This CDR3 is built from 15 residues. The ends were cut back, 1 base at V and 9 bases at J, with 16 bases in the middle. From germline, CDR1 is SGHTA and CDR2 FQGTGA. CDR3 DNA: TGTGCCAGCAGCTTAAATCCGGGAGCCCCCTTTGAGCAGTTCTTC. As protein: CASSLNPGAPFEQFF.

For the CDR3, the DNA is TGTGCCAGCAGTCCGGGACAGGGACTTACTGAGCAGTACTTC. This gives the protein CASSPGQGLTEQYF. The chain has TRBV28 and TRBJ2-7; 9 nucleotides match TRBD1. This CDR3 comprises 14 residues. Unmatched junction bases numbered 9, after V lost 5 bases and J lost 7 bases. Germline CDR1 is MDHEN and CDR2 is SYDVKM.

CDR3 DNA sequence: TGTGCCAGTAGTCCCCTGACTAGAGGGGAGCAGTACTTC. Translated, it gives CASSPLTRGEQYF. The V gene is TRBV19, the J gene TRBJ2-7; D possibly corresponds to TRBD2 (6 bases). Trimming took off 5 bases at V and 7 bases at J, with 15 bases between the two ends. Germline-derived CDR1 and CDR2 are LNHDA and SQIVND (reference sequence). The CDR3 contains 13 residues.

The chain recombines TRBV3-1 (or the pseudogene TRBV3-2) with TRBJ1-1; D not resolved. V was trimmed by 0 bases and J by 2 bases, leaving 10 bases between them. Per germline, CDR1 LGHDT and CDR2 YNNKEL (reference sequence). The CDR3 sequence is 15 residues long. The CDR3 bases are TGTGCCAGCAGCCAAGAGGCTAGGACCAACACTGAAGCTTTCTTT. The encoded protein is CASSQEARTNTEAFF.

The V gene is TRBV19, the J gene TRBJ2-1, with D unclear. The CDR3 is 13 amino acids. V shed 8 bases and J shed 4 bases, with 12 bases lying between them. The germline CDR1 and CDR2 sequences are LNHDA and SQIVND (reference sequence). CDR3 coding DNA: TGTGCCAGTGGTGGCTCTATTTACAATGAGCAGTTCTTC. It codes for CASGGSIYNEQFF.

The chain joins TRBV9 to TRBJ2-2, with 10 bases lining up with TRBD2. Germline V gene lookup returns CDR1 SGDLS and CDR2 YYNGEE. The CDR3 has 17 residues. V trimming: 2 bases; J trimming: 1 base; junction bases outside the gene matches: 5. The CDR3, as DNA: TGTGCCAGCAGCGTCATCGGACTAGCGGTGAACACCGGGGAGCTGTTTTTT. Protein sequence: CASSVIGLAVNTGELFF.

The V gene is TRBV10-3, the J gene TRBJ2-7, with 12 bases matching TRBD2. J gave up 1 base and V 6 bases, and 1 base lay outside the gene matches. Germline V CDR1 and CDR2: ENHRY, SYGVKD. The CDR3 totals 14 residues. The CDR3 region is CAIRTSGSSYEQYF. The CDR3 DNA is TGTGCCATCAGGACTAGCGGGAGTTCCTACGAGCAGTACTTC.

Concerning this clone: Other DNA variants within this sample encode the same CDR3. J is TRBJ2-1 and V is TRBV3-1 (or the pseudogene TRBV3-2); D gene ambiguous. CDR3 length: 11 amino acids. Trimming removed 3 bases at V and 10 bases at J, with 7 bases between. Germline CDR1 reads LGHDT; CDR2 reads YNNKEL (reference sequence). CDR3 nucleotide sequence: TGTGCCAGCAGCCAGGTAGGGGAGCAGTTCTTC. Translated: CASSQVGEQFF.